The 10 T cell receptor beta chains below come from one sample, sequenced in a study of blood T cell repertoires in COVID-19. Method: immunoSEQ multiplex PCR; TCRdb's copy keeps in-frame clones and lacks some. Here the sample spans 110,000 to 150,000 clones, 80% to 85% being singletons. Sample: peripheral blood. The receptors stem from a human donor in a cohort sampled during active COVID-19.

This clone appeared a single time. The chain has TRBV6-5 and TRBJ2-2; 11 bases align to TRBD1. CDR1 is MNHEY, CDR2 SVGAGI, per germline. CDR3 size: 14 residues. V was clipped by 5 bases and J by 6 bases; unmatched bases: 2. In DNA, the CDR3 is TGTGCCAGCAGTCGGACAGGGGGCGCCGGGGAGCTGTTTTTT. It specifies CASSRTGGAGELFF.

V usage is TRBV18 and J usage is TRBJ2-5; D unclear. Trimming removed 2 bases at V and 1 base at J, with 17 bases between. Germline V CDR1 and CDR2: KGHSH, LQKENI. There are 17 residues in the CDR3. CDR3 residues: CASSPRLGATLQETQYF. CDR3 DNA sequence: TGTGCCAGCTCACCAAGGCTCGGAGCTACTCTCCAAGAGACCCAGTACTTC.

This clone was recorded once. The gene calls are TRBV7-2 and TRBJ1-2, with D perhaps TRBD1 (5 bases). The germline V gene encodes CDR1 SGHTA and CDR2 FQGNSA. V was pared by 5 bases and J by 6 bases, with 16 bases between. The CDR3 has 14 amino acids. The CDR3 nucleotides are TGTGCCAGCAGCCGGGGGGAGGGTTTGCATGGCTACACCTTC. Protein product: CASSRGEGLHGYTF. Variable domain in full (rest from reference TRBV7-2 and TRBJ1-2): GAGVSQSPSNKVTEKGKDVELRCDPISGHTALYWYRQSLGQGLEFLIYFQGNSAPDKSGLPSDRFSAERTGGSVSTLTIQRTQQEDSAVYLCASSRGEGLHGYTFGSGTRLTVV.

This chain connects TRBV5-1 to TRBJ2-1; D is possibly TRBD2 (5 bases). The CDR3 is made up of 17 amino acids. V lost 3 bases and J lost 0, with 16 bases in between. Germline values: CDR1 SGHRS, CDR2 YFSETQ. The CDR3 DNA sequence: TGCGCCAGCAGCTCGCCGGGCCTAGCAGCCTCCTACAATGAGCAGTTCTTC. This gives the protein CASSSPGLAASYNEQFF.

V and J are TRBV12-3 or TRBV12-4 and TRBJ2-5, with D possibly matching TRBD1 (6 bases). The CDR3 loop spans 13 amino acids. The germline V and J ends were trimmed by 6 bases and 3 bases, with 11 bases remaining between them. CDR3 coding DNA: TGTGCCAGCAGCACAGGGTTAAAAGAGACCCAGTACTTC. It encodes CASSTGLKETQYF.

This CDR3 reads CAISGDRESNYGYTF. In DNA, the CDR3 is TGTGCCATCAGTGGTGACAGGGAATCTAACTATGGCTACACCTTC. V gene TRBV10-3 combines with J gene TRBJ1-2, with 7 bases aligning to TRBD1. CDR1 ENHRY and CDR2 SYGVKD come from the germline V gene. J gave up 0 bases and V 4 bases, and 5 bases lay outside the gene matches. The CDR3 extends over 15 amino acids.

This clone was found once. CDR3 sequence (DNA): TGTGCCAGCAGTGAAGCGTCGGTAACTAATGAAAAACTGTTTTTT. Amino acid sequence: CASSEASVTNEKLFF. The V and J genes are TRBV6-1 and TRBJ1-4, with D uncertain. This CDR3 is 15 amino acids long. Germline V gives CDR1 MNHNS, CDR2 SASEGT. V lost 0 bases and J lost 1, with 6 bases in between.

This clone was found a few times. The V and J genes are TRBV7-2 and TRBJ2-1, with 11 bases matching TRBD2. The CDR3 consists of 16 residues. Per germline, CDR1 SGHTA and CDR2 FQGNSA. Trimming took 2 bases from V and 0 from J; bases not matched to a gene: 0. CDR3 sequence (DNA): TGTGCCAGCAGCTTAACTAGCGGGGGCTCCTACAATGAGCAGTTCTTC. It encodes CASSLTSGGSYNEQFF.

The chain is built from TRBV4-1 and TRBJ1-2; possible D gene TRBD1, 5 bases. The V gene's germline CDR1 is MGHRA and CDR2 YSYEKL. Between the trimmed V and J ends, which lost 3 bases and 1 base, there was a span of 12 bases. The length of the CDR3 is 15 residues. The CDR3 coding sequence is TGCGCCAGCAGCCACAGACAGCTCGATAACTATGGCTACACCTTC. Protein: CASSHRQLDNYGYTF.

The V gene is TRBV28, the J gene TRBJ1-1; 7 bases fit TRBD1. Germline trimming cut 7 bases from V and 8 bases from J; bases unmatched to any gene: 25. Per the germline V gene, CDR1 is MDHEN and CDR2 is SYDVKM. The CDR3 length is 18 residues. CDR3 DNA sequence: TGTGCCAGCACCCTCCGGGGGTTCACAGGGGTAACTCTGCTAGAAGCTTTCTTT. It yields the protein CASTLRGFTGVTLLEAFF.